The 16 T cell receptor beta chains presented below share a single source sample, sequenced in a study of early T cells in non-severe SARS-CoV-2 infection. TCRdb itself ran the 5' RACE reads through MiXCR, one entry per CDR3 protein. This sample has some 32,000 distinct CDR3 sequences, with roughly 3.9% found just once. Input material: whole blood. The receptor set was obtained from an adult who was a healthcare worker with PCR-confirmed SARS-CoV-2 infection or an uninfected control (not recorded which).

On this clonotype: Germline and junction disagree at one end, which may indicate a read error. The rearrangement links TRBV5-1 to TRBJ1-2; the D is unclear. CDR3 length: 15 amino acids. The germline V gene encodes CDR1 SGHRS and CDR2 YFSETQ. Here the CDR3 DNA reads TGCTCCAGCAGCTTGCGCGTAAACCAAAACTATGGCTACACCTTC. It translates to CSSSLRVNQNYGYTF.

Many counts were recorded for this clonotype. V gene TRBV20-1 combines with J gene TRBJ2-5; the match to TRBD2 covers 10 bases. Germline CDR1 and CDR2: DFQATT and SNEGSKA (reference sequence). This CDR3 spans 14 amino acids. V lost 2 bases to trimming and J lost 5 bases; unmatched junction nucleotides: 5. The CDR3 coding sequence is TGCAGTGCTAGAAGTCTAGCGGGAGTTGAGACCCAGTACTTC. This encodes CSARSLAGVETQYF.

This clonotype was detected many times. Germline and junction disagree at one end, which may indicate a read error. The V gene is TRBV7-9, the J gene TRBJ1-1, with TRBD1 matching 9 bases. From germline, CDR1 is SEHNR and CDR2 FQNEAQ (reference sequence). The CDR3 spans 13 residues. The CDR3 protein is CASSSDRGNEAFF. Written as DNA, the CDR3 is TGTGCCAGCAGCTCGGACAGGGGTAATGAAGCTTTTTTT.

This clonotype was seen many times. The gene calls are TRBV9 and TRBJ2-3; 8 bases line up with TRBD1. The CDR3 totals 13 residues. The germline CDR1 and CDR2 sequences are SGDLS and YYNGEE. V lost 6 bases, J lost 4 bases, and 4 bases stayed unmatched. CDR3 loop: CASNPGGADTQYF. CDR3 DNA: TGTGCCAGCAACCCAGGGGGCGCAGATACGCAGTATTTT.

This clonotype was detected ten times or more. The chain combines TRBV14 with TRBJ1-6; D is undetermined. In germline, CDR1 is SGHDN, CDR2 FVKESK. V lost 2 bases and J lost 6, with 5 bases in between. The CDR3 length is 13 residues. The CDR3 coding sequence is TGTGCCAGCAGCCAACGTACTAATTCACCCCTCCACTTT. Translated: CASSQRTNSPLHF.

This clonotype came up many times. The chain uses TRBV20-1 and TRBJ2-6, with TRBD2 matching over 7 bases. V lost 6 bases and J lost 0; bases outside the gene matches: 2. Germline V gene lookup returns CDR1 DFQATT and CDR2 SNEGSKA (reference sequence). CDR3 size: 14 residues. The CDR3 spells CSAWGGSGANVLTF. CDR3 DNA sequence: TGCAGTGCATGGGGGGGCTCTGGGGCCAACGTCCTGACTTTC.

The sample holds many counts of this clonotype. The V and J genes are TRBV12-3 or TRBV12-4 and TRBJ2-3; D remains ambiguous. The CDR3 is 16 residues long. V lost 2 bases, J lost 0 bases, and 12 bases lay in between. The CDR3 nucleotides read TGTGCCAGCAGTTTACTTCCCCACCGTAGCACAGATACGCAGTATTTT. Its protein product is CASSLLPHRSTDTQYF.

This clonotype has more than one count but fewer than ten. V and J are TRBV6-6 and TRBJ2-3; 11 bases fit TRBD2. Germline CDR1 and CDR2: MNHNY and SVGAGI (reference sequence). CDR3 length equals 15 residues. With V trimmed by 5 bases and J by 5 bases, 6 bases remained unmatched. For the CDR3, the DNA is TGTGCCAGCAGTCCGACTAGCGGGGTGGGAGATACGCAGTATTTT. Amino acids: CASSPTSGVGDTQYF.

This clonotype appeared many times. The chain is built from TRBV5-1 and TRBJ2-7, with D tentatively TRBD1 (6 bases). Germline-derived CDR1 and CDR2 are SGHRS and YFSETQ. This CDR3 spans 13 amino acids. Trimming cost V 7 bases and J 3 bases, with 14 bases left between them. The CDR3 here is CASWADSDYEQYF. CDR3 sequence (DNA): TGCGCCAGCTGGGCGGACAGCGACTACGAGCAGTACTTC.

This clonotype was picked up a small number of times. This rearrangement joins TRBV7-2 to TRBJ2-7, with a weak D call TRBD2 (5 bases). The V and J ends lost 4 bases and 1 base respectively, with 14 bases between them. Germline V gives CDR1 SGHTA, CDR2 FQGNSA. CDR3 length equals 15 residues. This CDR3 reads CASSSGRVRSYEQYF. The CDR3 coding sequence is TGTGCCAGCAGCTCGGGAAGGGTAAGGTCCTACGAGCAGTACTTC.

This clonotype was seen repeatedly, ten times or more. The rearrangement joins TRBV5-5 to TRBJ2-4; 9 positions agree with TRBD1. The CDR3 consists of 12 residues. The V gene end was trimmed by 0 bases and the J gene end by 13 bases; junction bases not matched to a gene: 2. Germline lookup yields CDR1 SGHKS and CDR2 YYEKEE (reference sequence). This chain's CDR3 is CASSLETGGQYF. The CDR3, as DNA: TGTGCCAGCAGCTTGGAGACAGGGGGACAGTACTTC.

In this sample, this clonotype turned up many times. This chain joins TRBV5-4 and TRBJ2-7, with TRBD1 matching over 8 bases. V shed 0 bases, J shed 1 base, and the junction held 3 bases outside the gene matches. Germline V CDR1 and CDR2: SGHNT, YYREEE (reference sequence). The CDR3 has 15 residues. The CDR3 spells CASSLEDRASYEQYF. The CDR3 DNA reads TGTGCCAGCAGCTTGGAGGACAGGGCATCCTACGAGCAGTACTTC. The variable domain in full, with the rest retrieved from reference TRBV5-4 and TRBJ2-7, is ETGVTQSPTHLIKTRGQQVTLRCSSQSGHNTVSWYQQALGQGPQFIFQYYREEENGRGNFPPRFSGLQFPNYSSELNVNALELDDSALYLCASSLEDRASYEQYFGPGTRLTVT.

There are many counts of this clonotype. V is TRBV19 and J is TRBJ1-3, with D possibly being TRBD1 (6 bases). Trimming took 9 bases from V and 5 from J, leaving 14 bases between them. The CDR3 sequence is 13 residues long. The V gene's germline CDR1 is LNHDA and CDR2 SQIVND (reference sequence). CDR3 in DNA: TGTGCCAGCGAGGTCCGGGACAGAAACACCATATATTTT. Translation: CASEVRDRNTIYF.

This clonotype ranks as medium-sized. The V call is TRBV10-3, the J call TRBJ1-2; D unclear. V lost 3 bases to trimming and J lost 8 bases, with 10 bases between them. This CDR3 comprises 12 residues. CDR1 ENHRY and CDR2 SYGVKD come from the germline V gene. The CDR3 is CAISDGLYGYTF. In DNA form, the CDR3 reads TGTGCCATCAGTGACGGCCTCTACGGCTACACCTTC.

This clonotype was detected ten times or more. The V call is TRBV7-2, the J call TRBJ1-5; no firm D call. Germline V gene sequence: CDR1 SGHTA, CDR2 FQGNSA. This CDR3 is built from 14 residues. Trimming removed 8 bases from V and 0 bases from J, with 11 bases in between. The CDR3 protein is CASGKGSSNQPQHF. CDR3 DNA: TGTGCCAGCGGAAAGGGATCTAGCAATCAGCCCCAGCATTTT.

The sample holds many counts of this clonotype. This chain links TRBV29-1 with TRBJ1-2; D is perhaps TRBD1 (6 bases). Trimming left V 0 bases short and J 0 bases short, with 17 bases between. Germline values: CDR1 SQVTM, CDR2 ANQGSEA. The CDR3 runs to 17 residues. Here the CDR3 reads CSVEDPQGRVANYGYTF. In DNA, the CDR3 is TGCAGCGTTGAAGATCCCCAGGGGAGGGTCGCTAACTATGGCTACACCTTC.